This T cell receptor beta chain was found in a study of beta chain features in type 1 diabetes. This clone has only a few counts. No antigen is known for it. Overall study results and limits: When cDNA is sequenced, cells with high TCR expression could be over-represented.

This CDR3 spans 15 amino acids. The germline V gene has CDR1 SEHNR and CDR2 FQNEAQ (reference sequence). The ends were cut back, 3 bases at V and 3 bases at J, with 13 bases in the middle. The investigators reverse transcribed all of the isolated RNA, so they sequenced expressed TCRB transcripts. Sequencing was performed with immunoSEQ multiplex PCR; in TCRdb, only in-frame clones are kept and a portion is missing. Of some 500,000 clones listed, 9.5% to 12% were seen once; the top ten hold approximately 0.045%. This sequence was found in a woman between 18 and 30 years old in good health. Sequencing input: naive CD4+ T cells from blood. The V call is TRBV7-9, the J call TRBJ2-3; possibly TRBD1 or TRBD2 for D (5 bases each). The CDR3 protein is CASSFDQGGTDTQYF. The CDR3 region has the DNA TGTGCCAGCAGCTTTGATCAGGGCGGGACAGATACGCAGTATTTT.